A selection of T cell receptor beta chains follows, all from one sample in a study of CD8 T cells in Susac syndrome. TCRdb analysed the immunoSEQ multiplex PCR reads with MiXCR anew, one entry per CDR3 protein. Of 140,000 or so distinct CDR3 sequences listed, under 97% were seen once; the top ten hold over 0.065%. The material sequenced was CD4+ T cells from PBMCs. Receptor source: a human donor with Susac syndrome. Each CDR3 is given with its conserved first and last residue. The order of the fields is CDR3 DNA, CDR3 protein, D gene, J gene, V gene, clone size, CDR3 length. A D gene is named only where the DNA matches it firmly. Some rows have no size entry. The others give once, few or many, or a class for an expanded clone.

CDR3nt: TGCGCCAGCAGCTTGAGAGGGGCGAACGATCAGCCCCAGCATTTT
CDR3aa: CASSLRGANDQPQHF
d_gene: -
j_gene: TRBJ1-5
v_gene: TRBV5-1
abundance: once
len: 15

CDR3nt: TGTGCCAGCAGCCGGACTAGCGGGGGAGCCTACGAGCAGTACTTC
CDR3aa: CASSRTSGGAYEQYF
d_gene: TRBD2
j_gene: TRBJ2-7
v_gene: TRBV6-5
abundance: -
len: 15

CDR3nt: TGTGCCAGCAGCTTAGCGTTGGGAGGGGGCCCCAACGTCCTGACTTTC
CDR3aa: CASSLALGGGPNVLTF
d_gene: -
j_gene: TRBJ2-6
v_gene: TRBV7-9
abundance: -
len: 16

CDR3nt: TGCAGTGCCGTGGGGGTAGGAAGCACAGATACGCAGTATTTT
CDR3aa: CSAVGVGSTDTQYF
d_gene: -
j_gene: TRBJ2-3
v_gene: TRBV20-1
abundance: -
len: 14

CDR3nt: TGTGCCTCCGAAAAGGCAGGGGGCATCACTGAAGCTTTCTTT
CDR3aa: CASEKAGGITEAFF
d_gene: TRBD1
j_gene: TRBJ1-1
v_gene: TRBV19
abundance: -
len: 14

CDR3nt: TGTGCCAGCAGCTTAGGGGCAGGGTTTACGGAGACCCAGTACTTC
CDR3aa: CASSLGAGFTETQYF
d_gene: -
j_gene: TRBJ2-5
v_gene: TRBV11-2
abundance: once
len: 15

CDR3nt: TGCGCCAGCAGCTTGGGCAGTACCTACGAGCAGTACTTC
CDR3aa: CASSLGSTYEQYF
d_gene: -
j_gene: TRBJ2-7
v_gene: TRBV5-1
abundance: -
len: 13

CDR3nt: TGTGCCACCAGTGATTTGACCGGGAGGGCCTTTGAGCAGTTCTTC
CDR3aa: CATSDLTGRAFEQFF
d_gene: TRBD2
j_gene: TRBJ2-1
v_gene: TRBV24-1
abundance: -
len: 15

CDR3nt: TGCAGTGGAAAGGGAGACAGGGTACCCTACGAGCAGTACTTC
CDR3aa: CSGKGDRVPYEQYF
d_gene: TRBD1
j_gene: TRBJ2-7
v_gene: TRBV20-1
abundance: -
len: 14

CDR3nt: TGTGCCATCAGTGAGTCGTGGGGTTCAGATACGCAGTATTTT
CDR3aa: CAISESWGSDTQYF
d_gene: -
j_gene: TRBJ2-3
v_gene: TRBV10-3
abundance: -
len: 14

CDR3nt: TGTGCCAGCAGCTTAGATCTGAGAAGCACCGGGGAGCTGTTTTTT
CDR3aa: CASSLDLRSTGELFF
d_gene: -
j_gene: TRBJ2-2
v_gene: TRBV11-2
abundance: -
len: 15

CDR3nt: TGTGCCAGCAGCCTTTCCGGGCCCTGGGACAGACAAGAGACCCAGTACTTC
CDR3aa: CASSLSGPWDRQETQYF
d_gene: TRBD1
j_gene: TRBJ2-5
v_gene: TRBV7-2
abundance: -
len: 17

CDR3nt: TGTGCCAGCAGCGTAGAACGTACCCGCTACGAGCAGTACTTC
CDR3aa: CASSVERTRYEQYF
d_gene: -
j_gene: TRBJ2-7
v_gene: TRBV9
abundance: -
len: 14

CDR3nt: TGTGCCAGCAGCACCCGACAGGGCCCCAACACTGAAGCTTTCTTT
CDR3aa: CASSTRQGPNTEAFF
d_gene: TRBD1
j_gene: TRBJ1-1
v_gene: TRBV7-2
abundance: -
len: 15

CDR3nt: TGTGCCAGCAGCTTTTTCCAGGGCCCAGCTTTCTTT
CDR3aa: CASSFFQGPAFF
d_gene: -
j_gene: TRBJ1-1
v_gene: TRBV5-6
abundance: -
len: 12

CDR3nt: TGCACCCCTGAAGAGAGGCAGAAGGGAACTGAAGCTTTCTTT
CDR3aa: CTPEERQKGTEAFF
d_gene: -
j_gene: TRBJ1-1
v_gene: TRBV20-1
abundance: -
len: 14

CDR3nt: TGTGCCAGCAGTTTATTAGGTCACAAAGAGACCCAGTACTTC
CDR3aa: CASSLLGHKETQYF
d_gene: -
j_gene: TRBJ2-5
v_gene: TRBV28
abundance: -
len: 14

CDR3nt: TGCAGTGCTAGAGAAAAGGGCGTTACCTACGAGCAGTACTTC
CDR3aa: CSAREKGVTYEQYF
d_gene: -
j_gene: TRBJ2-7
v_gene: TRBV20-1
abundance: -
len: 14

CDR3nt: TGTGCCACCCTAGGGGGCTCCCAGCATGAGCAGTTCTTC
CDR3aa: CATLGGSQHEQFF
d_gene: TRBD1
j_gene: TRBJ2-1
v_gene: TRBV18
abundance: -
len: 13

CDR3nt: TGTGCCACCAGCAGCCTCTCCCGAGGGGAGACCCAGTACTTC
CDR3aa: CATSSLSRGETQYF
d_gene: -
j_gene: TRBJ2-5
v_gene: TRBV15
abundance: -
len: 14

CDR3nt: TGTGCCAGCAGCCGCGGGACTAGCGGAAAAGAGACCCAGTACTTC
CDR3aa: CASSRGTSGKETQYF
d_gene: TRBD2
j_gene: TRBJ2-5
v_gene: TRBV3-1
abundance: -
len: 15

CDR3nt: TGTGCCAGCAGCGTAGAAGGGGCTAAGACTGAAGCTTTCTTT
CDR3aa: CASSVEGAKTEAFF
d_gene: -
j_gene: TRBJ1-1
v_gene: TRBV9
abundance: -
len: 14

CDR3nt: TGCGCCAGCAGTCAATCTCTTAGGAAGGGACAGGGAAACACTGAAGCTTTCTTT
CDR3aa: CASSQSLRKGQGNTEAFF
d_gene: TRBD1
j_gene: TRBJ1-1
v_gene: TRBV23-1
abundance: -
len: 18

CDR3nt: TGCGCCAGCAGCTTAAGACCCTCGGGTGAAAAACTGTTTTTT
CDR3aa: CASSLRPSGEKLFF
d_gene: -
j_gene: TRBJ1-4
v_gene: TRBV5-1
abundance: -
len: 14

CDR3nt: TGCAGCGTGTCCTGGGGGGTTGGGCAGCCCCAGCATTTT
CDR3aa: CSVSWGVGQPQHF
d_gene: -
j_gene: TRBJ1-5
v_gene: TRBV29-1
abundance: -
len: 13

CDR3nt: TGTGCCACCAGCAGAGGGGGACCCCGCACAGATACGCAGTATTTT
CDR3aa: CATSRGGPRTDTQYF
d_gene: -
j_gene: TRBJ2-3
v_gene: TRBV15
abundance: -
len: 15

CDR3nt: TGCGCCAGCAATAGCGGGAGCAACAATGAGCAGTTCTTC
CDR3aa: CASNSGSNNEQFF
d_gene: TRBD2
j_gene: TRBJ2-1
v_gene: TRBV5-1
abundance: -
len: 13

CDR3nt: TGTGCCAGTAATCCCGGCCGATCTGGGGCCAACGTCCTGACTTTC
CDR3aa: CASNPGRSGANVLTF
d_gene: -
j_gene: TRBJ2-6
v_gene: TRBV19
abundance: -
len: 15

CDR3nt: TGTGCCAGCAGCGTAGGGCCAGCGAGCAGGAGCCCTCAAGAGACCCAGTACTTC
CDR3aa: CASSVGPASRSPQETQYF
d_gene: -
j_gene: TRBJ2-5
v_gene: TRBV9
abundance: -
len: 18

CDR3nt: TGTGCCAGCAGCGTAGGTGGACCCAGCTCCTACGAGCAGTACTTC
CDR3aa: CASSVGGPSSYEQYF
d_gene: -
j_gene: TRBJ2-7
v_gene: TRBV9
abundance: -
len: 15

CDR3nt: TGCAGTGCTAGACCAACCCCAGATACGCAGTATTTT
CDR3aa: CSARPTPDTQYF
d_gene: -
j_gene: TRBJ2-3
v_gene: TRBV20-1
abundance: -
len: 12

CDR3nt: TGCAGCGTCGGAGCGGGGGCACACTACAATGAGCAGTTCTTC
CDR3aa: CSVGAGAHYNEQFF
d_gene: TRBD2
j_gene: TRBJ2-1
v_gene: TRBV29-1
abundance: -
len: 14

CDR3nt: TGCAGCGGGGGACTAGCAGAATACAATGAGCAGTTCTTC
CDR3aa: CSGGLAEYNEQFF
d_gene: TRBD2
j_gene: TRBJ2-1
v_gene: TRBV29-1
abundance: -
len: 13

CDR3nt: TGTGCCAGCAGTTCACGGACTAGCCCGAGGGGGGCCGCCTACAATGAGCAGTTCTTC
CDR3aa: CASSSRTSPRGAAYNEQFF
d_gene: TRBD2
j_gene: TRBJ2-1
v_gene: TRBV28
abundance: -
len: 19

CDR3nt: TGCAGTGCTAGGGAAGGATTTTCCTACGAGCAGTACTTC
CDR3aa: CSAREGFSYEQYF
d_gene: -
j_gene: TRBJ2-7
v_gene: TRBV20-1
abundance: -
len: 13

CDR3nt: TGTGCCAGCAGTCCTACCCGTATTGGAGGGAGGGAGACCCAGTACTTC
CDR3aa: CASSPTRIGGRETQYF
d_gene: -
j_gene: TRBJ2-5
v_gene: TRBV28
abundance: -
len: 16

CDR3nt: TGCAGTGTTGGTTGGCGGTACAGAAATGAGCAGTTCTTC
CDR3aa: CSVGWRYRNEQFF
d_gene: -
j_gene: TRBJ2-1
v_gene: TRBV20-1
abundance: -
len: 13

CDR3nt: TGTGCCAGCAGCCAAGCAGGGGCAGGGACTAGCTATGGCTACACCTTC
CDR3aa: CASSQAGAGTSYGYTF
d_gene: -
j_gene: TRBJ1-2
v_gene: TRBV3-1
abundance: -
len: 16

CDR3nt: TGTGCCAGCAGCCCATATGGGACAGGGGGCTACGAGCAGTACTTC
CDR3aa: CASSPYGTGGYEQYF
d_gene: TRBD1
j_gene: TRBJ2-7
v_gene: TRBV11-2
abundance: -
len: 15

CDR3nt: TGTGCCAGCAACACGCTGGGGGGTGAGCAGTTCTTC
CDR3aa: CASNTLGGEQFF
d_gene: -
j_gene: TRBJ2-1
v_gene: TRBV12-3/TRBV12-4
abundance: -
len: 12

CDR3nt: TGTGCCAGCAGTTTTTCGAGGTGGGGGGAAAGCTCCTACGAGCAGTACTTC
CDR3aa: CASSFSRWGESSYEQYF
d_gene: -
j_gene: TRBJ2-7
v_gene: TRBV28
abundance: -
len: 17

CDR3nt: TGTGCCAGCAGTTACAGAACCGGGACAGGGGGCGGGCCCCAGCATTTT
CDR3aa: CASSYRTGTGGGPQHF
d_gene: TRBD1
j_gene: TRBJ1-5
v_gene: TRBV6-6
abundance: -
len: 16

CDR3nt: TGTGCCAGCAGCCTCCGACAGGGGGCGTCAGACATTCAGTACTTC
CDR3aa: CASSLRQGASDIQYF
d_gene: TRBD1
j_gene: TRBJ2-4
v_gene: TRBV7-9
abundance: -
len: 15

CDR3nt: TGCAGTGCTAGAGTTAGGTGGGGATCTGAGCAGTTCTTC
CDR3aa: CSARVRWGSEQFF
d_gene: -
j_gene: TRBJ2-1
v_gene: TRBV20-1
abundance: -
len: 13

CDR3nt: TGTGCCAGCAGCCAAGTCAAGACTAGCGGTGAGCAGTTCTTC
CDR3aa: CASSQVKTSGEQFF
d_gene: TRBD2
j_gene: TRBJ2-1
v_gene: TRBV14
abundance: -
len: 14

CDR3nt: TGCAGCGTTGCCGGACAGATGAACACTGAAGCTTTCTTT
CDR3aa: CSVAGQMNTEAFF
d_gene: -
j_gene: TRBJ1-1
v_gene: TRBV29-1
abundance: few
len: 13

CDR3nt: TGTGCCAGCAGCTTGGGGCAGACCCACTCTGGGGCCAACGTCCTGACTTTC
CDR3aa: CASSLGQTHSGANVLTF
d_gene: -
j_gene: TRBJ2-6
v_gene: TRBV5-8
abundance: -
len: 17

CDR3nt: TGTGCCAGCAGCCGTGAGCACACCGGGGAGCTGTTTTTT
CDR3aa: CASSREHTGELFF
d_gene: -
j_gene: TRBJ2-2
v_gene: TRBV11-2
abundance: -
len: 13